Presented here are 20 T cell receptor beta chains from one specimen sequenced in a study of CD4 T cells in relation to SARS-CoV-2 and coronaviruses. Here immunoSEQ multiplex PCR was the method, and the copy in TCRdb shows in-frame clones only, minus some. The sample comprises 25,000 to 30,000 clones, 74% of which are singletons, and approximately 20% rests with the top ten. These TCRs' antigens remain unknown. Before the COVID-19 pandemic, during about 2011-2019, CD4+ T cells were taken from unexposed donors. CD4+ T cells were isolated from the cells after less than 13 days of culture. Sequenced input: CD4+ T cells from PBMCs, cultured in vitro. The receptors were gathered from a human donor in good health.

V is TRBV19 and J is TRBJ2-1, with a weak D call TRBD2 (5 bases). The CDR3 sequence is 14 residues long. The germline gives CDR1 LNHDA, CDR2 SQIVND (reference sequence). V gave up 7 bases and J gave up 3 bases, with 13 bases separating them. The CDR3: CASTITGLYNEQFF. The CDR3 nucleotides read TGTGCCAGTACGATCACTGGACTCTACAATGAGCAGTTCTTC.

The gene calls are TRBV5-4 and TRBJ2-3, with D perhaps assigned TRBD1 or TRBD2 (6 bases each). There are 13 residues in the CDR3. Per the germline V gene, CDR1 is SGHNT and CDR2 is YYREEE (reference sequence). The V end lost 4 bases, the J end lost 5 bases, and 11 bases lay between the germline ends. The CDR3 sequence: CASSLRGQDTQYF. The CDR3 bases are TGTGCCAGCAGCCTGCGGGGACAAGATACGCAGTATTTT.

The V call is TRBV11-2, the J call TRBJ2-7, with D unclear. V lost 10 bases, J lost 0 bases, and 16 bases lay in between. The CDR3 totals 14 residues. Germline loops: CDR1 SGHAT, CDR2 FQNNGV. DNA of the CDR3: TGTGCCACCAGGCCATCTTTCCTCTCCTACGAGCAGTACTTC. It encodes CATRPSFLSYEQYF.

The V and J genes are TRBV3-1 (or the pseudogene TRBV3-2) and TRBJ1-2; D gene unclear. CDR3 length: 16 residues. Germline V gene lookup returns CDR1 LGHDT and CDR2 YNNKEL (reference sequence). Trimming removed 0 bases from V and 4 bases from J, with 15 bases in between. Written as DNA, the CDR3 is TGTGCCAGCAGCCAAGATCTAACAACAGCTTCCTATGGCTACACCTTC. It translates to CASSQDLTTASYGYTF.

This chain uses TRBV4-3 with TRBJ1-2, with TRBD1 as a possible D gene (6 bases). CDR3 size: 17 residues. Looked up from germline, CDR1 is LGHNA and CDR2 is YSLEER. V shed 0 bases and J shed 8 bases, with 22 bases lying between them. The CDR3: CASSQDGVTGRMRGYTF. The CDR3 DNA follows: TGCGCCAGCAGCCAAGATGGCGTCACAGGGAGAATGAGGGGCTACACCTTC.

The rearrangement links TRBV20-1 to TRBJ2-3; 13 bases are shared with TRBD2. The germline CDR1 and CDR2 sequences are DFQATT and SNEGSKA (reference sequence). This CDR3 contains 17 residues. The junction had 6 bases not matched to a gene; V was cut back by 3 bases and J by 0 bases. The CDR3 loop reads CSASWTSGGTSTDTQYF. In DNA, the CDR3 is TGCAGTGCTAGTTGGACTAGCGGGGGAACTAGCACAGATACGCAGTATTTT.

This chain uses TRBV7-9 with TRBJ2-1; tentatively, D is TRBD1 (5 bases). The CDR3 loop spans 15 amino acids. Germline CDR1 and CDR2: SEHNR and FQNEAQ (reference sequence). The germline V and J ends were trimmed by 5 bases and 6 bases, with 17 bases remaining between them. CDR3 nucleotides: TGTGCCAGCAGCCCCCCTTTCAGGGTTGGCAATGAGCAGTTCTTC. Translation gives CASSPPFRVGNEQFF.

V and J are TRBV5-6 and TRBJ2-5, with 11 bases lining up with TRBD2. CDR3 length: 16 amino acids. Germline V gene lookup returns CDR1 SGHDT and CDR2 YYEEEE. After removal of 2 bases from V and 2 bases from J, the junction contained 5 bases not matched to a gene. The CDR3: CASSLLAGVLQETQYF. CDR3 sequence (DNA): TGTGCCAGCAGCTTACTAGCGGGGGTATTACAAGAGACCCAGTACTTC.

Only one count was recorded for this clone. This sequence joins TRBV2 and TRBJ1-3, with 9 positions matching TRBD1. Germline lookup yields CDR1 SNHLY and CDR2 FYNNEI. The junction had 13 bases not matched to a gene; V was cut back by 7 bases and J by 0 bases. The CDR3 is 18 residues long. CDR3 nucleotides: TGTGCCAGCACTACCGACAGGGGGGCATTCAACTCTGGAAACACCATATATTTT. Translating gives CASTTDRGAFNSGNTIYF.

J is TRBJ2-5 and V is TRBV11-2, with a tentative D call TRBD1 (5 bases). The germline V gene has CDR1 SGHAT and CDR2 FQNNGV. Trimming pared 0 bases from V and 4 bases from J, leaving 12 bases between. CDR3 size: 15 residues. In DNA form, the CDR3 reads TGTGCCAGCAGCTTAGATCCTGGGGCGCGAGAGACCCAGTACTTC. This gives the protein CASSLDPGARETQYF.

In its sample, this clone was seen a few times. The chain joins TRBV10-3 to TRBJ1-2, with D possibly being TRBD1 (5 bases). Trimming pared 8 bases from V and 6 bases from J, leaving 16 bases between. This CDR3 is built from 13 residues. Germline lookup yields CDR1 ENHRY and CDR2 SYGVKD. The CDR3 here is CAISLGGTHGYTF. CDR3 coding DNA: TGTGCCATCTCCCTCGGGGGAACCCATGGCTACACCTTC.

The chain couples TRBV5-5 to TRBJ1-1, with TRBD1 matching over 8 bases. The germline V gene encodes CDR1 SGHKS and CDR2 YYEKEE (reference sequence). The CDR3 has 14 amino acids. The V gene end was trimmed by 4 bases and the J gene end by 5 bases; junction bases not matched to a gene: 7. The CDR3 coding sequence is TGTGCCAGCAGCCCGCAGGGGGCAGGAACTGAAGCTTTCTTT. Amino acid sequence: CASSPQGAGTEAFF.

This clone occurred once. The chain recombines TRBV10-3 with TRBJ1-1; the D is unclear. Looked up from germline, CDR1 is ENHRY and CDR2 is SYGVKD. V lost 5 bases, J lost 11 bases, and 15 bases lay in between. The CDR3 is 12 amino acids. The DNA for the CDR3 is TGTGCCATCAGTTCGACGTCTGACCGCGCTTTCTTT. Amino acid sequence: CAISSTSDRAFF.

This rearrangement joins TRBV5-1 to TRBJ1-5; unclear D gene. Germline V gene lookup returns CDR1 SGHRS and CDR2 YFSETQ. The CDR3 covers 13 residues. Trimming stripped 0 bases from V and 7 bases from J, with 8 bases between. CDR3 amino acids: CASSLGVGQPQHF. In DNA form, the CDR3 reads TGCGCCAGCAGCTTGGGGGTAGGGCAGCCCCAGCATTTT.

The rearrangement joins TRBV19 to TRBJ1-1; TRBD1 agrees at 7 bases. After removal of 7 bases from V and 1 base from J, the junction contained 3 bases not matched to a gene. This CDR3 region has 13 residues. Per germline, CDR1 LNHDA and CDR2 SQIVND (reference sequence). CDR3 amino acids: CASMWTGNTEAFF. The CDR3 DNA sequence: TGTGCCAGTATGTGGACAGGGAACACTGAAGCTTTCTTT.

The V gene is TRBV7-3, the J gene TRBJ1-1; D call uncertain. The V end was cut by 2 bases, the J end by 4 bases, with 11 bases between. The CDR3 spans 14 residues. Germline V gene data show CDR1 as SGHTA and CDR2 as FQGTGA. CDR3 nucleotide sequence: TGTGCCAGCAGCTTACTAGGGATTTCCACTGAAGCTTTCTTT. It is translated as CASSLLGISTEAFF.

The chain has TRBV6-2 or TRBV6-3 and TRBJ1-1, with D uncertain. Germline V CDR1 and CDR2: MNHEY, SVGEGT. The CDR3 extends over 11 amino acids. Trimming stripped 5 bases from V and 5 bases from J, with 6 bases between. This chain's CDR3 is CASSHGTEAFF. The CDR3 DNA sequence: TGTGCCAGCAGTCACGGGACTGAAGCTTTCTTT.

V and J are TRBV12-3 or TRBV12-4 and TRBJ2-1; 16 bases fit TRBD2. This CDR3 contains 12 residues. V dropped 11 bases and J dropped 16; count of bases not matched to a gene: 8. The DNA for the CDR3 is TGTGCCGCCGGGACTAGCGGGAGGGCCGAATTCTTC. This gives the protein CAAGTSGRAEFF.

The rearrangement uses TRBV6-5 and TRBJ1-2; TRBD1 agrees at 8 bases. The V gene's germline CDR1 is MNHEY and CDR2 SVGAGI. This CDR3 contains 13 residues. The V gene end was trimmed by 5 bases and the J gene end by 8 bases; junction bases not matched to a gene: 7. The CDR3 sequence: CASSTGTGRGYTF. The CDR3 DNA follows: TGTGCCAGCAGTACCGGGACAGGTCGCGGCTACACCTTC.

V is TRBV18 and J is TRBJ2-3; 8 nucleotides agree with TRBD2. Germline V lookup: CDR1 KGHSH, CDR2 LQKENI. CDR3 length equals 17 residues. J was trimmed by 5 bases and V by 3 bases; bases with no gene match: 13. In nucleotides, the CDR3 is TGTGCCAGCTCACCCCGCCTGAGCGGGGGTCCTAGAGATACGCAGTATTTT. Its translation is CASSPRLSGGPRDTQYF. Drawing the rest from reference TRBV18 and TRBJ2-3, the complete variable domain is NAGVMQNPRHLVRRRGQEARLRCSPMKGHSHVYWYRQLPEEGLKFMVYLQKENIIDESGMPKERFSAEFPKEGPSILRIQQVVRGDSAAYFCASSPRLSGGPRDTQYFGPGTRLTVL.